One sample yielded the 10 T cell receptor beta chains listed below, sequenced in a study of blood T cell repertoires in COVID-19. Some clones are missing from TCRdb's copy, which holds only in-frame ones; the method was immunoSEQ multiplex PCR. The data show roughly 290,000 clones, approximately 86% seen once. Sequencing input: peripheral blood. The origin of the receptors is a woman aged 50 to 65 with active or convalescent COVID-19.

This chain links TRBV10-1 with TRBJ2-1; 8 nucleotides agree with TRBD2. V lost 4 bases to trimming and J lost 7 bases; unmatched junction nucleotides: 9. This CDR3 has 15 amino acids. CDR1 is WNHNN, CDR2 SYGVQD, per germline (reference sequence). The CDR3 DNA reads as TGCGCCAGCAGTGCTATTAGCGGGATTGGGAATGAGCAGTTCTTC. This translates into CASSAISGIGNEQFF.

This chain joins TRBV3-1 (or the pseudogene TRBV3-2) and TRBJ2-5; 8 bases align to TRBD2. The V and J ends lost 2 bases and 4 bases, in that order; junction bases with no gene match: 15. CDR1 is LGHDT, CDR2 YNNKEL, per germline (reference sequence). The CDR3 runs 18 residues. This CDR3 is CASSQWGPAGVSGETQYF. The DNA for the CDR3 is TGTGCCAGCAGCCAATGGGGACCAGCGGGAGTTAGTGGAGAGACCCAGTACTTC.

This chain joins TRBV9 and TRBJ1-2; maybe TRBD1 (6 bases). The CDR3 extends over 15 amino acids. V was cut by 2 bases and J by 8 bases, with 19 bases left in between. The germline CDR1 and CDR2 sequences are SGDLS and YYNGEE. Here the CDR3 DNA reads TGTGCCAGCAGCGTGTTATCGGGGACATCGTCGGGCTACACCTTC. Translating gives CASSVLSGTSSGYTF.

This clone occurred once. Other DNA sequences in this specimen translate into the identical CDR3. The chain has TRBV5-1 and TRBJ1-1, with a possible D match to TRBD1 (5 bases). The CDR3 spans 14 residues. Per germline, CDR1 SGHRS and CDR2 YFSETQ. Between the trimmed V and J ends, which lost 0 bases and 4 bases, there was a span of 10 bases. The DNA of the CDR3 is TGCGCCAGCAGCTTGGCCGCCGGGGGCACTGAAGCTTTCTTT. Residues: CASSLAAGGTEAFF.

V is TRBV7-2 and J is TRBJ2-1; a weak D match, TRBD2 (5 bases). V lost 4 bases to trimming and J lost 7 bases, with 11 bases between them. Germline V gives CDR1 SGHTA, CDR2 FQGNSA. The CDR3 is 13 residues long. CDR3 loop: CASSSDFRNEQFF. CDR3 bases: TGTGCCAGCAGCTCGGACTTTAGGAATGAGCAGTTCTTC.

V gene TRBV6-5 combines with J gene TRBJ1-2; 9 positions agree with TRBD1. With 7 bases clipped from V and 4 bases from J, the junction kept 10 bases outside the gene matches. This CDR3 region has 15 residues. The V gene's germline CDR1 is MNHEY and CDR2 SVGAGI. The CDR3 region is CASTMGQGAPYGYTF. The CDR3 coding sequence is TGTGCCAGCACCATGGGACAGGGAGCCCCCTATGGCTACACCTTC.

The chain couples TRBV6-1 to TRBJ2-7; 14 positions agree with TRBD2. The J segment lost 3 bases and the V segment lost 2 bases, leaving 6 bases of the junction unmatched. The germline V gene has CDR1 MNHNS and CDR2 SASEGT. This CDR3 is built from 17 residues. CDR3 region: CASSEKGLAGDSYEQYF. The CDR3 region has the DNA TGTGCCAGCAGTGAAAAGGGACTAGCGGGAGACAGCTACGAGCAGTACTTC.

This clone was observed a few times. The CDR3 spells CASSLVLRQPQHF. CDR3 sequence (DNA): TGTGCCAGCAGCTTAGTCTTGAGGCAGCCCCAGCATTTT. The chain employs TRBV7-2 and TRBJ1-5; D ambiguous. V gave up 1 base and J gave up 7 bases, with 8 bases separating them. Germline V gives CDR1 SGHTA, CDR2 FQGNSA. The CDR3 spans 13 residues.

In DNA form, the CDR3 reads TGTGCCAGTAGTATCGGCGGAATATCAACTAATGAAAAACTGTTTTTT. Its translation is CASSIGGISTNEKLFF. The chain employs TRBV19 and TRBJ1-4; D is unclear. This CDR3 has 16 residues. The ends were cut back, 3 bases at V and 0 bases at J, with 11 bases in the middle. Germline V gene sequence: CDR1 LNHDA, CDR2 SQIVND (reference sequence).

The genes are TRBV7-9 and TRBJ1-1, with D possibly matching TRBD1 (5 bases). V dropped 5 bases and J dropped 4 bases, with 14 bases sitting between them. This CDR3 has 14 amino acids. CDR1 SEHNR and CDR2 FQNEAQ come from the germline V gene (reference sequence). DNA of the CDR3: TGTGCCAGCAGCCACAAGGCGGGGGGCACTGAAGCTTTCTTT. Amino acid sequence: CASSHKAGGTEAFF.